This TCR beta chain was captured in a study of cytomegalovirus exposure and HLA in healthy donors. Study observations and caveats: The authors later found HLA-associated TCR beta chains more clonally expanded than equally common others. There were reportedly fewer N-insertions in an Asian-associated ancestry cluster than the roughly 670-donor mean, in a later analysis.

About this clone itself: The antigen remains undetermined.

PCR was performed using 60 Vbeta and 13 Jbeta primers. Sequencing used immunoSEQ multiplex PCR; TCRdb keeps in-frame clones, though not all of them. The profile shows about 80,000 clones, over 70% of them singletons. Trimming removed 4 bases from V and 4 bases from J; junction bases left unmatched: 3. The CDR3 is 13 residues long. Germline values: CDR1 LGHNA, CDR2 YSLEER. This clonotype was obtained from a woman between 40 and 50 years old in good health and CMV-seronegative. Sequencing was performed on PBMCs. The chain combines TRBV4-3 with TRBJ2-5; 7 positions agree with TRBD1. CDR3 in DNA: TGCGCCAGCAGCCCCGGGACAGTAGAGACCCAGTACTTC. Protein product: CASSPGTVETQYF.